This entry concerns a single TCR beta chain. What it recognizes is unknown. Germline CDR1 is LGHNA and CDR2 is YSLEER. The CDR3 sequence is 13 residues long. The data were taken from a study of monozygotic twins with inflammatory bowel disease. Study-wide results and caveats: Using the inverse Simpson index, IBD patients had lower TCRbeta diversity than healthy co-twins. Support was absent for any single strong signal or clonotype linked to IBD. Variability in patient repertoires may have come partly from differing immunosuppressive treatments.

Per individual sample, eight separate reactions were used to make cDNA. After re-calling the 5' RACE reads, TCRdb lists one entry per CDR3 protein, DNA absent. The sample table sets out around 220,000 distinct CDR3 sequences. Material for sequencing was blood. This sequence joins TRBV4-3 and TRBJ2-3; TCRdb names TRBD2, which stays unverified in the absence of DNA. The clonotype originates from a human donor with ulcerative colitis or Crohn's disease, or a healthy co-twin of an affected twin (not recorded which). The chain's CDR3 is CASSQDRAHTQYF.